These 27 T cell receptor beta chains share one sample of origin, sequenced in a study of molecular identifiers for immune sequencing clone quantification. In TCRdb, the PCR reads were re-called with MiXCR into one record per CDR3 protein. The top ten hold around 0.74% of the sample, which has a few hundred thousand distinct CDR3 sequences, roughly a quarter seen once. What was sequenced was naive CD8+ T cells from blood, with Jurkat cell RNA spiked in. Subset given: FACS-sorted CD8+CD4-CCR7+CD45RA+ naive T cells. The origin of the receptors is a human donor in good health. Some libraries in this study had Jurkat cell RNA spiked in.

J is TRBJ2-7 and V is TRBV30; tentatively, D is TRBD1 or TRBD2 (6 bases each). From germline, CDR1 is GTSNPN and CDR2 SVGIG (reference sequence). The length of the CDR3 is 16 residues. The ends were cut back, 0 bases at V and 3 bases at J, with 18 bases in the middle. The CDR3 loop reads CAWSVGIVGGHYEQYF. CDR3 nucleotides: TGTGCCTGGAGTGTAGGCATTGTAGGGGGGCACTACGAGCAGTACTTC.

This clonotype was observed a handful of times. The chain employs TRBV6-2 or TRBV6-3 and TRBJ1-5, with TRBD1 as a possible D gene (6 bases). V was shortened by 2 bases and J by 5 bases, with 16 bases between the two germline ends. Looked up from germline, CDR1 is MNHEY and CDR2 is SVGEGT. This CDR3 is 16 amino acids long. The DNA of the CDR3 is TGTGCCAGCAGTTACCGGGGGGCCCTACTCCATCAGCCCCAGCATTTT. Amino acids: CASSYRGALLHQPQHF.

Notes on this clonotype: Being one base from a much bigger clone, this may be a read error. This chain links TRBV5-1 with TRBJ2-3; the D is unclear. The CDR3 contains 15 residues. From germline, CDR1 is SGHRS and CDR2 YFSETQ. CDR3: CASNLEDISTDTQYF. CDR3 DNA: TGCGCCAGCAACTTGGAAGACATAAGCACAGATACGCAGTATTTT.

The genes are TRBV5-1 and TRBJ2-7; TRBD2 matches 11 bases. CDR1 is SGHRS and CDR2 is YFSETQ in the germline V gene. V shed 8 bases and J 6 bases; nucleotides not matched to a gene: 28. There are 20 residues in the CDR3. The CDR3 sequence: CASNEWTAGLAGGPSTEQYF. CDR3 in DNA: TGCGCCAGTAATGAGTGGACAGCGGGATTAGCGGGAGGGCCGTCGACCGAGCAGTACTTC. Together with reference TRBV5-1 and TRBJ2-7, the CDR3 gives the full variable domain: KAGVTQTPRYLIKTRGQQVTLSCSPISGHRSVSWYQQTPGQGLQFLFEYFSETQRNKGNFPGRFSGRQFSNSRSEMNVSTLELGDSALYLCASNEWTAGLAGGPSTEQYFGPGTRLTVT.

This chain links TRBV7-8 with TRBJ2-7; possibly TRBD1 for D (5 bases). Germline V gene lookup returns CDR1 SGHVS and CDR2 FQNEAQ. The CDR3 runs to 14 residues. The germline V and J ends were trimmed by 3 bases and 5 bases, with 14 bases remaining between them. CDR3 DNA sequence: TGTGCCAGCAGCTTGGGGCCCAAGACCGACGAGCAGTACTTC. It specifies CASSLGPKTDEQYF.

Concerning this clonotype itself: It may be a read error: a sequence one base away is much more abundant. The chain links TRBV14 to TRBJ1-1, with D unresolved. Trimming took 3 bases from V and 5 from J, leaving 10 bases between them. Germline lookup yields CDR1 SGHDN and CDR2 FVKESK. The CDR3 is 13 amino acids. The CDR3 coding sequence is TGTGCCAGCAGCCACATTTTTGGGACTGAAGCTTTCTTT. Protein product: CASSHIFGTEAFF.

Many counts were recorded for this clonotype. This CDR3 reads CSVEDGVGQPQHF. The DNA for the CDR3 is TGCAGCGTTGAGGACGGGGTAGGCCAGCCCCAGCATTTT. The chain joins TRBV29-1 to TRBJ1-5, with D unclear. Germline CDR1 SQVTM, CDR2 ANQGSEA. The CDR3 length is 13 residues. V was trimmed by 3 bases and J by 7 bases, leaving 13 bases between them. The whole variable domain, remainder taken from reference TRBV29-1 and TRBJ1-5, is SAVISQKPSRDICQRGTSLTIQCQVDSQVTMMFWYRQQPGQSLTLIATANQGSEATYESGFVIDKFPISRPNLTFSTLTVSNMSPEDSSIYLCSVEDGVGQPQHFGDGTRLSIL.

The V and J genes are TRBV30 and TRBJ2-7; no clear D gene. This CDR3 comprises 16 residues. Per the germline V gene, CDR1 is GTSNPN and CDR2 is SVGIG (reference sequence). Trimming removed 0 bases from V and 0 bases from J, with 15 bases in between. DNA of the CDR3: TGTGCCTGGAGTGTACCAGGCAGACAATACTCCTACGAGCAGTACTTC. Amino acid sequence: CAWSVPGRQYSYEQYF.

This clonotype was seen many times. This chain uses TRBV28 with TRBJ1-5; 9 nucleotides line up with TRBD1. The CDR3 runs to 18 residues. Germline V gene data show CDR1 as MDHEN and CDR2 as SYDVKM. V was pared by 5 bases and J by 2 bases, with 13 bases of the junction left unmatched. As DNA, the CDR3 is TGTGCCAGCAGTAATAGTCCCGGGACAGGGCTCGGCAATCAGCCCCAGCATTTT. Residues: CASSNSPGTGLGNQPQHF.

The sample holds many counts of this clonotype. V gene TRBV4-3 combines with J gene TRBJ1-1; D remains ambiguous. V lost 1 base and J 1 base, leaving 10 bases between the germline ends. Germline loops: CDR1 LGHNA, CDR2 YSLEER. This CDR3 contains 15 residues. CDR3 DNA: TGCGCCAGCAGCCAAGTATACACGTCGAACACTGAAGCTTTCTTT. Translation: CASSQVYTSNTEAFF.

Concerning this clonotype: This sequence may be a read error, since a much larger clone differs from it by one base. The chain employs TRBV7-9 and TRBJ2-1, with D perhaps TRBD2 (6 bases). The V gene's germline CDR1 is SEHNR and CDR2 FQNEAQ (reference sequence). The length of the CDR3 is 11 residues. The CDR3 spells CARSVPGLHFF. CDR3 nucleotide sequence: TGTGCCCGCAGCGTTCCGGGACTTCACTTCTTC.

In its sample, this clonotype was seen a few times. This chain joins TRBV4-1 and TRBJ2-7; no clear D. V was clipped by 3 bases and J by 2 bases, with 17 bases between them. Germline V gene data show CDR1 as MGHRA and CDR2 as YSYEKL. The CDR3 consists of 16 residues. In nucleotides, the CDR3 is TGCGCCAGCAGCCAGGCCGACTTCATATCGGCCTACGAGCAGTACTTC. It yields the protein CASSQADFISAYEQYF.

The CDR3 DNA reads as TGTGCCAGCAGTTATGGCAGGTGGACCGGGGAGCTGTTTTTT. It translates to CASSYGRWTGELFF. The V gene is TRBV6-5, the J gene TRBJ2-2; D remains ambiguous. The CDR3 length is 14 residues. CDR1 is MNHEY, CDR2 SVGAGI, per germline. Trimming pared 3 bases from V and 5 bases from J, leaving 10 bases between.

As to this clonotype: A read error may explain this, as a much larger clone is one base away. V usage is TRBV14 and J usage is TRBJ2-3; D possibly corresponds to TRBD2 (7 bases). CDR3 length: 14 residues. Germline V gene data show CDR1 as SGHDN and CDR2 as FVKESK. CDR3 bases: TGTCCCAGCAGCCGGGGGGCTAACACAGATACGCAGTATTTT. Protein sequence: CPSSRGANTDTQYF.

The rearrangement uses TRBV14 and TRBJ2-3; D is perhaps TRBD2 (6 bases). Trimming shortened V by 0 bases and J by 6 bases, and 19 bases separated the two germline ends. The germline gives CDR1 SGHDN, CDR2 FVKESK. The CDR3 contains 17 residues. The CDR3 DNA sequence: TGTGCCAGCAGCCAAGATGGTAGCGGATTTATACGGGATACGCAGTATTTT. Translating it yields CASSQDGSGFIRDTQYF.

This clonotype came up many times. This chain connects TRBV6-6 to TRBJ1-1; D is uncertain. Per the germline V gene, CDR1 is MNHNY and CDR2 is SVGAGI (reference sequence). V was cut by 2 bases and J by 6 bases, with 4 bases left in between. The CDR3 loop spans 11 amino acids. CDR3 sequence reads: CASSYGPEAFF. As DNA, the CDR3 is TGTGCCAGCAGTTACGGTCCTGAAGCTTTCTTT.

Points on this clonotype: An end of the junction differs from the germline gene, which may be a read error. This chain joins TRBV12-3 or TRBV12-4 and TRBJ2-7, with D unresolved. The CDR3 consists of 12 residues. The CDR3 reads CASSPSGYGQYF. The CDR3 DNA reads TGTGCCAGCAGTCCCTCAGGCTACGGGCAGTACTTC.

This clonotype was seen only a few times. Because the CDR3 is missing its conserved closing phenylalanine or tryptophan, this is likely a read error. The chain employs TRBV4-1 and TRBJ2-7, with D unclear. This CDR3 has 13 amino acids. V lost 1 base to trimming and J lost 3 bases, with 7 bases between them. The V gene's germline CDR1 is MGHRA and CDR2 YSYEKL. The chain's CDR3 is CASSQGENYEQYL. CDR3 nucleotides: TGCGCCAGCAGCCAAGGGGAAAACTACGAGCAGTACCTC.

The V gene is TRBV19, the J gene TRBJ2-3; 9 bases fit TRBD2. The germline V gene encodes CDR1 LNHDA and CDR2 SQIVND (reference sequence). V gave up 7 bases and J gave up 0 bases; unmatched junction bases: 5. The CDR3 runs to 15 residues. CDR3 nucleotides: TGTGCCAGTACCACGACTAGCGGAAGCACAGATACGCAGTATTTT. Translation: CASTTTSGSTDTQYF.

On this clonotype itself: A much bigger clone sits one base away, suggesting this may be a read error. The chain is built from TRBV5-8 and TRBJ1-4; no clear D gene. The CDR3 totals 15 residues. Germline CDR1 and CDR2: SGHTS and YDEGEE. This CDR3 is CASSPPAGTNEKRFF. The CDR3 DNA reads TGTGCCAGCAGCCCTCCGGCGGGAACTAATGAAAAACGGTTTTTT. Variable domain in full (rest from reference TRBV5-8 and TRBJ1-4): EAGVTQSPTHLIKTRGQQATLRCSPISGHTSVYWYQQALGLGLQFLLWYDEGEERNRGNFPPRFSGRQFPNYSSELNVNALELEDSALYLCASSPPAGTNEKRFFGSGTQLSVL.

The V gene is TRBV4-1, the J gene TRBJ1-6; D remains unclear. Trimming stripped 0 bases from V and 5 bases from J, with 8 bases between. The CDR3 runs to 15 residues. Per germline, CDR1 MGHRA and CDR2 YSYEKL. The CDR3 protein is CASSQEGRDNSPLHF. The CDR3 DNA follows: TGCGCCAGCAGCCAAGAGGGAAGAGATAATTCACCCCTCCACTTT.

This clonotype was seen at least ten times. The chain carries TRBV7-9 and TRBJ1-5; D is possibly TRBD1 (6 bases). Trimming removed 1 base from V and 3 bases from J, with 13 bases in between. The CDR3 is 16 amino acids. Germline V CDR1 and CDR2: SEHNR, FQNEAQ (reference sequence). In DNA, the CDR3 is TGTGCCAGCAGCTTAGACGGGGGCGTTGACAATCAGCCCCAGCATTTT. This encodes CASSLDGGVDNQPQHF. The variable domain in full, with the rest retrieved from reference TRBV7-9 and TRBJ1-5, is DTGVSQNPRHKITKRGQNVTFRCDPISEHNRLYWYRQTLGQGPEFLTYFQNEAQLEKSRLLSDRFSAERPKGSFSTLEIQRTEQGDSAMYLCASSLDGGVDNQPQHFGDGTRLSIL.

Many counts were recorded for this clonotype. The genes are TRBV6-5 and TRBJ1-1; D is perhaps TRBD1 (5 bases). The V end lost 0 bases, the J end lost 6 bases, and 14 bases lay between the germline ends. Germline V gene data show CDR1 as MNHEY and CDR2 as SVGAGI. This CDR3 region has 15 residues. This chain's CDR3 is CASSYSSGRDAEAFF. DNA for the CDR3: TGTGCCAGCAGTTACTCGTCGGGGCGAGACGCTGAAGCTTTCTTT.

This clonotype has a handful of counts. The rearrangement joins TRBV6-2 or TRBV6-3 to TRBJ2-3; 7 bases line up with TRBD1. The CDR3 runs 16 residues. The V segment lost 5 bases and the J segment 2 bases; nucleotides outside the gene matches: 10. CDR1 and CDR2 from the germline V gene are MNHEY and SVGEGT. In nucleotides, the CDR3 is TGTGCCAGCAGTATTCAGGGACAGCCTATCACAGATACGCAGTATTTT. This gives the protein CASSIQGQPITDTQYF.

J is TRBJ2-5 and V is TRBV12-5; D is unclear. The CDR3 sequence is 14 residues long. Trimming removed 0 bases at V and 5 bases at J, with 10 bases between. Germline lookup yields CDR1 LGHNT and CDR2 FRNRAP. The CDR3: CASGLVGHSETQYF. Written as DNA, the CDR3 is TGTGCTAGTGGTTTGGTAGGTCATTCGGAGACCCAGTACTTC.

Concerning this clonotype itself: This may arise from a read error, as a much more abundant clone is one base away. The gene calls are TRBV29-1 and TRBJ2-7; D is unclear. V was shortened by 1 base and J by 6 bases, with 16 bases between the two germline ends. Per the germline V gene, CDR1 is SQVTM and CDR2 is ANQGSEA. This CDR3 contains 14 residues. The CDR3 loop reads CSVEGLGVDLEQYF. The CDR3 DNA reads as TGCAGCGTTGAAGGGCTTGGAGTGGACCTCGAGCAGTACTTC.

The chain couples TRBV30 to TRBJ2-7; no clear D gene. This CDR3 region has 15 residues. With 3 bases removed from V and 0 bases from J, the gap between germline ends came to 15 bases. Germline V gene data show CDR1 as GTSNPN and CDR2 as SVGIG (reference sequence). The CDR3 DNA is TGTGCCTGGAGAGTATCAATTGGGTTCTCCTACGAGCAGTACTTC. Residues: CAWRVSIGFSYEQYF. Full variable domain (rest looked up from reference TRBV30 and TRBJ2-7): SQTIHQWPATLVQPVGSPLSLECTVEGTSNPNLYWYRQAAGRGLQLLFYSVGIGQISSEVPQNLSASRPQDRQFILSSKKLLLSDSGFYLCAWRVSIGFSYEQYFGPGTRLTVT.